This T cell receptor (beta chain) was identified during a study of OX40 agonist ivuxolimab in advanced cancers. Overall study: Two cutaneous melanoma patients and one hepatocellular carcinoma patient, three in all, had partial responses. Points from the study as a whole: Low normalized clonal expansion also occurred in some nonresponding patients. On average, CD8+ T cells showed a greater number of expanded clones than CD4+.

The V gene lost 3 bases and the J gene lost 0 bases, with 30 bases spanning the gap. There are 22 residues in the CDR3. Germline V lookup: CDR1 LGHNA, CDR2 YSLEER. Sequencing was performed with immunoSEQ multiplex PCR; in TCRdb, only in-frame clones are kept and a portion is missing. The sample lists about 69,000 clones; 87% were seen once. Concerning this clone: Its antigen remains unidentified.

This chain links TRBV4-3 with TRBJ1-3; possible D gene TRBD1, 5 bases. This specimen was CD4+ or CD8+ T cells sorted from blood, taken in a trial of the OX40 agonist ivuxolimab. The sequence was collected from an adult with an advanced solid tumor such as melanoma, head and neck, liver or kidney cancer. The CDR3 sequence is CASSQALPIPGQHYLSGNTIYF. The CDR3 coding sequence is TGCGCCAGCAGCCAGGCCCTCCCAATACCAGGGCAGCACTATCTCTCTGGAAACACCATATATTTT.